The 13 T cell receptor beta chains presented below share a single source sample, sequenced in a study of shared clonotypes between healthy human individuals. Method: immunoSEQ multiplex PCR; TCRdb's copy keeps in-frame clones and lacks some. The sample contains about 470,000 clones, 70% to 80% of which appear only once. Sequenced input: PBMCs. These receptors were taken from a woman between 35 and 50 years old in good health. Some clones in this sample may be carry-over from other donors' samples.

The CDR3 reads CSVRQGSGGELFF. The CDR3 DNA reads as TGCAGCGTCAGACAGGGGTCTGGCGGGGAGCTGTTTTTT. J is TRBJ2-2 and V is TRBV29-1; 8 bases are shared with TRBD1. J gave up 7 bases and V 6 bases, and 7 bases lay outside the gene matches. CDR1 is SQVTM, CDR2 ANQGSEA, per germline. This CDR3 is built from 13 residues.

This chain connects TRBV6-5 to TRBJ2-7; TRBD2 matches 7 bases. Trimming took 5 bases from V and 0 from J; bases not matched to a gene: 7. CDR1 MNHEY and CDR2 SVGAGI come from the germline V gene. The CDR3 spans 15 residues. The CDR3 protein is CASSGPGLLSYEQYF. Here the CDR3 DNA reads TGTGCCAGCAGTGGGCCGGGACTACTCTCCTACGAGCAGTACTTC.

This chain joins TRBV2 and TRBJ1-4, with unresolved D. Per the germline V gene, CDR1 is SNHLY and CDR2 is FYNNEI. V gave up 2 bases and J gave up 11 bases, with 15 bases separating them. CDR3 length equals 14 residues. Here the CDR3 reads CASSERALTEKLFF. In DNA, the CDR3 is TGTGCCAGCAGTGAACGGGCCCTAACTGAGAAACTGTTTTTT.

On this clone: Other nucleotide sequences from this sample produce the same CDR3. This rearrangement joins TRBV7-3 to TRBJ2-3; D gene unclear. The CDR3 is 13 residues long. Germline CDR1 reads SGHTA; CDR2 reads FQGTGA. V was clipped by 1 base and J by 4 bases, with 6 bases between them. The CDR3 DNA is TGTGCCAGCAGCTTAAGTGGGGCAGATACGCAGTATTTT. Translated: CASSLSGADTQYF.

The chain uses TRBV6-6 and TRBJ1-4; no clear D gene. V gave up 0 bases and J gave up 8 bases, with 10 bases separating them. CDR1 and CDR2 (germline): MNHNY, SVGAGI (reference sequence). CDR3 length equals 14 residues. The CDR3 sequence: CASSYSGEGEKLFF. The CDR3 coding sequence is TGTGCCAGCAGTTACTCCGGGGAAGGGGAAAAACTGTTTTTT.

The chain has TRBV18 and TRBJ1-2; 12 bases are a match to TRBD1. The CDR3 contains 17 residues. V lost 1 base and J lost 4; bases outside the gene matches: 7. The germline V gene has CDR1 KGHSH and CDR2 LQKENI. This CDR3 reads CASSPQGQGAQSYGYTF. The CDR3 DNA follows: TGTGCCAGCTCACCACAGGGACAGGGGGCGCAGAGCTATGGCTACACCTTC. Complete variable domain (other parts from reference TRBV18 and TRBJ1-2): NAGVMQNPRHLVRRRGQEARLRCSPMKGHSHVYWYRQLPEEGLKFMVYLQKENIIDESGMPKERFSAEFPKEGPSILRIQQVVRGDSAAYFCASSPQGQGAQSYGYTFGSGTRLTVV.

The chain joins TRBV19 to TRBJ2-5, with D perhaps TRBD1 (5 bases). V was trimmed by 5 bases and J by 2 bases, leaving 9 bases between them. Per the germline V gene, CDR1 is LNHDA and CDR2 is SQIVND (reference sequence). CDR3 length equals 13 residues. CDR3 loop: CASSFQGQETQYF. For the CDR3, the DNA is TGTGCCAGTAGTTTTCAGGGTCAAGAGACCCAGTACTTC.

The CDR3 is CASSLGTKDYGYTF. The CDR3 coding sequence is TGCGCCAGCAGCCTCGGGACAAAGGACTATGGCTACACCTTC. The gene calls are TRBV4-1 and TRBJ1-2, with TRBD1 as a possible D gene (6 bases). The ends were cut back, 4 bases at V and 3 bases at J, with 12 bases in the middle. From germline, CDR1 is MGHRA and CDR2 YSYEKL. This CDR3 is built from 14 residues.

CDR3 loop: CASSPGGRGWPQYF. In DNA, the CDR3 is TGTGCCAGTAGTCCAGGGGGCAGGGGGTGGCCCCAGTACTTC. The genes are TRBV19 and TRBJ2-5; 8 bases are a match to TRBD1. Germline loops: CDR1 LNHDA, CDR2 SQIVND (reference sequence). The CDR3 contains 14 residues. Trimming at V came to 5 bases and at J to 9 bases, leaving 11 bases not matched to a gene.

A note on this clone: Other DNA sequences within the sample encode an identical CDR3. The chain combines TRBV7-2 with TRBJ1-4; 8 bases agree with TRBD1. V lost 1 base, J lost 5 bases, and 6 bases stayed unmatched. This CDR3 spans 16 amino acids. Germline loops: CDR1 SGHTA, CDR2 FQGNSA. CDR3 residues: CASSLVRAGGNEKLFF. The CDR3 nucleotides are TGTGCCAGCAGCTTAGTTAGGGCAGGGGGCAATGAAAAACTGTTTTTT.

The CDR3 DNA reads as TGTGCCAGCTCACCAGTGACCTGGAGTCCGAGGCTCAGCTCTGGGGCCAACGTCCTGACTTTC. It specifies CASSPVTWSPRLSSGANVLTF. The chain links TRBV18 to TRBJ2-6; D is undetermined. V lost 2 bases and J lost 0, with 23 bases in between. The V gene's germline CDR1 is KGHSH and CDR2 LQKENI. The CDR3 extends over 21 amino acids.

The V and J genes are TRBV5-4 and TRBJ2-5; D is perhaps TRBD1 or TRBD2 (6 bases each). Germline V CDR1 and CDR2: SGHNT, YYREEE (reference sequence). CDR3 size: 15 residues. V was clipped by 4 bases and J by 4 bases, with 17 bases between them. CDR3 amino acids: CASSPWGAGGETQYF. The DNA for the CDR3 is TGTGCCAGCAGCCCCTGGGGGGCTGGAGGAGAGACCCAGTACTTC.

The chain links TRBV5-8 to TRBJ2-3; D unclear. The germline CDR1 and CDR2 sequences are SGHTS and YDEGEE. The V end lost 7 bases, the J end lost 5 bases, and 14 bases lay between the germline ends. The CDR3 has 13 amino acids. CDR3 DNA: TGTGCCAGCGGCGTCAGGAGTTTAGATACGCAGTATTTT. This translates into CASGVRSLDTQYF.